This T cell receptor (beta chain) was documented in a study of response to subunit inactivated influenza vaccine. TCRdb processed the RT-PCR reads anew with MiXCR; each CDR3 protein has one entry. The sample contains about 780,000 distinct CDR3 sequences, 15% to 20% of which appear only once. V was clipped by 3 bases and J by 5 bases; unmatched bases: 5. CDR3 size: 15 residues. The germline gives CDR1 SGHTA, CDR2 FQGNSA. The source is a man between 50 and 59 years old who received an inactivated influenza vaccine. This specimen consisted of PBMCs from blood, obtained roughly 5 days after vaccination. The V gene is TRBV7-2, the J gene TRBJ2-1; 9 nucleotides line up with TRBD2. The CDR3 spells CASSFSGRSNNEQFF. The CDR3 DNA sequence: TGTGCCAGCAGCTTCAGCGGGAGGTCTAACAATGAGCAGTTCTTC. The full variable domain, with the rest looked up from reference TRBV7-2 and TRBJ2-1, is GAGVSQSPSNKVTEKGKDVELRCDPISGHTALYWYRQSLGQGLEFLIYFQGNSAPDKSGLPSDRFSAERTGGSVSTLTIQRTQQEDSAVYLCASSFSGRSNNEQFFGPGTRLTVL.